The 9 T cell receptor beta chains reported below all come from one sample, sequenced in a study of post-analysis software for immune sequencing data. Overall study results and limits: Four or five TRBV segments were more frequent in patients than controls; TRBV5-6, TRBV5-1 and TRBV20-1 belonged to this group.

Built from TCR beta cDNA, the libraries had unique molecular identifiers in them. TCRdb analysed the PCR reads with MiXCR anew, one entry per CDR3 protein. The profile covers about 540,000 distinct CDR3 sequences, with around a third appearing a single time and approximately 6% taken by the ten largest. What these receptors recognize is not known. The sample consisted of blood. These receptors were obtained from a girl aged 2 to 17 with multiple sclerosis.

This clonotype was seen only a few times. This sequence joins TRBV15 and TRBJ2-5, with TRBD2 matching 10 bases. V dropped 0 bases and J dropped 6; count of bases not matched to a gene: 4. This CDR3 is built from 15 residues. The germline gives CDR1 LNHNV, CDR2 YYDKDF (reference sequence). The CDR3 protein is CATSREAGGPKTQYF. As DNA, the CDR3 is TGTGCCACCAGCAGAGAAGCGGGGGGGCCGAAGACCCAGTACTTC.

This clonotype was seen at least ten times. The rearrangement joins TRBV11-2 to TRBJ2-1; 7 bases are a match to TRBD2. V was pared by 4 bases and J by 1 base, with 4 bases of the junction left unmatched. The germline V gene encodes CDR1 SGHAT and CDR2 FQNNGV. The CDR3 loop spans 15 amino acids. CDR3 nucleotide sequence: TGTGCCAGCAGCTATACCGGGGGGTCCTACAATGAGCAGTTCTTC. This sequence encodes CASSYTGGSYNEQFF.

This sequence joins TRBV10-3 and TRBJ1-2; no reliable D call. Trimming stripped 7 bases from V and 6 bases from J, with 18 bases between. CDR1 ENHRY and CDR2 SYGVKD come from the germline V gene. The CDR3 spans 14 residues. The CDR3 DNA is TGTGCCATCATACGTAATGGAATCGGAAATGGCTACACCTTC. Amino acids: CAIIRNGIGNGYTF.

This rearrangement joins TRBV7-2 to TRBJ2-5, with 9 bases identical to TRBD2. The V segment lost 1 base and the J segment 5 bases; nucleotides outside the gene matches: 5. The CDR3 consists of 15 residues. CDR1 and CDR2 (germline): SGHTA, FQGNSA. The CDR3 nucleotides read TGTGCCAGCAGCTTAGTGGGACTAGCCTTGGAGACCCAGTACTTC. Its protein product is CASSLVGLALETQYF.

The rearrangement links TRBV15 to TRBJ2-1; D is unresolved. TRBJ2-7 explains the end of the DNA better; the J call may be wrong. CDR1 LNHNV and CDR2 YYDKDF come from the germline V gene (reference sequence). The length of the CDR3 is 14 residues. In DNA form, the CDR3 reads TGTGCCACCAGCAGACACCCTGACCCCAATGAGCAGTACTTC. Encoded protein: CATSRHPDPNEQYF.

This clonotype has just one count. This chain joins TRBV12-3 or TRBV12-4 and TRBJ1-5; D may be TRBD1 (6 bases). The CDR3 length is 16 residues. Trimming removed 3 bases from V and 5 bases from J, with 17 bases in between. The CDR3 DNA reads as TGTGCCAGCAGTTTCAGGGGATGGGGACACCATCAGCCCCAGCATTTT. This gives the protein CASSFRGWGHHQPQHF.

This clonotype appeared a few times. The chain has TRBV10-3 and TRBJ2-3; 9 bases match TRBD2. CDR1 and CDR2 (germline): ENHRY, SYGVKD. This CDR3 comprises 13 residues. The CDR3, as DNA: TGTGGGACGGCTAGCGGGAACACAGATACGCAGTATTTT. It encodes CGTASGNTDTQYF.

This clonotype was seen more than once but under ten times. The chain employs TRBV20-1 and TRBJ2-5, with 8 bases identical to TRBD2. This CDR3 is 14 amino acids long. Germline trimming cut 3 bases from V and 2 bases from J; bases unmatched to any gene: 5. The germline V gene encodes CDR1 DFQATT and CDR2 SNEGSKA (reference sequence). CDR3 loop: CSASQRGLQETQYF. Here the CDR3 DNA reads TGCAGTGCTAGTCAGCGGGGGTTACAAGAGACCCAGTACTTC.

CDR3 region: CASSLVGLSSTDTQYF. The CDR3 DNA reads as TGTGCCAGCAGCTTAGTAGGCTTATCTAGCACAGATACGCAGTATTTT. V usage is TRBV13 and J usage is TRBJ2-3, with D unclear. Germline V gene lookup returns CDR1 PRHDT and CDR2 FYEKMQ (reference sequence). Between the trimmed V and J ends, which lost 1 base and 0 bases, there was a span of 11 bases. The length of the CDR3 is 16 residues.